A selection of T cell receptor beta chains follows, all from one sample in a study of cytomegalovirus exposure and HLA in healthy donors. Profiled with immunoSEQ multiplex PCR; TCRdb holds only in-frame clones, not every one. Of 100,000 or so clones in the sample, approximately 88% were seen once. Specimen: PBMCs. The receptors stem from a man between 18 and 29 years old in good health and CMV-seronegative. CDR3s include the opening cysteine and the closing phenylalanine or tryptophan. The D gene is left open where the match is weak. Clone size is not always given. Where it is, it says once, few, many or a class for expanded clones.

D	V	size	length	J	CDR3	DNA
TRBD1	TRBV27	-	15	TRBJ1-2	CASRRGQLLNYGYTF	TGTGCCAGCAGACGGGGACAGTTGCTCAACTATGGCTACACCTTC
-	TRBV28	-	11	TRBJ1-1	CATLFYTEAFF	TGTGCCACCCTGTTTTACACTGAAGCTTTCTTT
TRBD1	TRBV29-1	-	13	TRBJ2-7	CSVERDRGSEQYF	TGCAGCGTTGAACGAGACAGGGGATCCGAGCAGTACTTC
-	TRBV5-1	few	14	TRBJ2-2	CASSLGGAAGELFF	TGCGCCAGCAGCTTGGGGGGCGCGGCCGGGGAGCTGTTTTTT
-	TRBV29-1	-	11	TRBJ2-2	CSSRVTGELFF	TGCAGCTCCCGGGTCACCGGGGAGCTGTTTTTT
-	TRBV11-2	-	14	TRBJ2-7	CASSMPGLNYEQYF	TGTGCCAGCAGCATGCCGGGACTCAACTACGAGCAGTACTTC
-	TRBV28	-	12	TRBJ1-2	CASSLSSRGGVF	TGTGCCAGCAGTTTGTCGTCGAGGGGAGGCGTCTTC
TRBD1	TRBV4-1	-	14	TRBJ1-5	CASRRTGGNQPQHF	TGCGCCAGCAGGCGGACAGGGGGCAATCAGCCCCAGCATTTT
TRBD1	TRBV29-1	-	13	TRBJ2-5	CSVEFAGGETQYF	TGCAGCGTTGAATTTGCAGGGGGAGAGACCCAGTACTTC
TRBD1	TRBV5-1	-	13	TRBJ1-1	CASSLRQGEEAFF	TGCGCCAGCAGCCTACGACAGGGTGAAGAAGCTTTCTTT
TRBD1	TRBV6-5	-	13	TRBJ1-1	CASSSGQRGRAFF	TGTGCCAGCAGTTCGGGACAGCGAGGCCGAGCTTTCTTT
TRBD2	TRBV6-1	-	15	TRBJ2-3	CASRGGSGGKNAQYF	TGTGCCAGCAGGGGGGGGAGCGGGGGCAAGAACGCGCAGTATTTT
TRBD1	TRBV27	-	15	TRBJ1-1	CASSLPGQGNTEAFF	TGTGCCAGCAGTTTACCGGGACAGGGGAACACTGAAGCTTTCTTT
TRBD1	TRBV4-2	-	16	TRBJ2-7	CASSQGTGGFIHEQYF	TGTGCCAGCAGCCAAGGAACAGGGGGCTTTATCCACGAGCAGTACTTC
TRBD2	TRBV5-1	-	15	TRBJ2-7	CASSLATGGPREQYF	TGCGCCAGCAGCTTGGCCACGGGAGGGCCGCGGGAGCAGTACTTC
-	TRBV10-1	-	15	TRBJ1-4	CASSDPRGGNEKLFF	TGCGCCAGCAGTGACCCAAGGGGGGGAAATGAAAAACTGTTTTTT
TRBD1	TRBV10-3	-	14	TRBJ1-4	CAISEPDRGGKLFF	TGTGCCATCAGTGAGCCGGACAGGGGAGGGAAACTGTTTTTT
-	TRBV2	-	13	TRBJ1-2	CASSEHREGGYTF	TGTGCCAGCAGTGAACACAGGGAAGGTGGCTACACCTTC
TRBD1	TRBV5-4	few	14	TRBJ2-1	CASSLGQGNNEQFF	TGTGCCAGCAGCTTGGGACAGGGGAACAATGAGCAGTTCTTC
-	TRBV7-8	-	16	TRBJ1-4	CASSLGRGILNEKLFF	TGTGCCAGCAGCTTAGGTCGGGGAATACTTAATGAAAAACTGTTTTTT
TRBD1	TRBV2	-	14	TRBJ2-7	CASSTLGQSYEQYF	TGTGCCAGCAGCACCCTGGGACAGTCCTACGAGCAGTACTTC
-	TRBV4-2	-	18	TRBJ1-2	CASSQDPGGRAINYGYTF	TGTGCCAGCAGCCAAGACCCTGGGGGCCGGGCAATTAACTATGGCTACACCTTC
-	TRBV15	once	15	TRBJ2-2	CATSNSGAGTGELFF	TGTGCCACCAGCAATAGCGGAGCTGGGACCGGGGAGCTGTTTTTT
-	TRBV6-1	-	14	TRBJ2-2	CASSGQTNTGELFF	TGTGCCAGCAGTGGACAGACAAACACCGGGGAGCTGTTTTTT
-	TRBV20-1	-	10	TRBJ2-1	CSARGIRDFF	TGCAGTGCTAGAGGGATCCGGGATTTCTTC
TRBD2	TRBV27	-	15	TRBJ2-2	CATANREGRPGELFF	TGTGCCACCGCAAACCGGGAGGGCCGACCCGGGGAGCTGTTTTTT
-	TRBV9	once	15	TRBJ1-5	CASSGPQGNNQPQHF	TGTGCCAGCAGCGGCCCACAGGGCAACAATCAGCCCCAGCATTTT
TRBD1	TRBV6-6	-	16	TRBJ1-1	CASSYPKDRGYTEAFF	TGTGCCAGCAGTTACCCCAAGGACAGGGGCTACACTGAAGCTTTCTTT
TRBD2	TRBV29-1	-	16	TRBJ2-3	CSVVGGISGRTDTQYF	TGCAGCGTTGTGGGAGGGATTAGCGGGAGAACAGATACGCAGTATTTT
-	TRBV6-6	-	15	TRBJ2-2	CASSYRQGNTGELFF	TGTGCCAGCAGTTATAGGCAGGGGAACACCGGGGAGCTGTTTTTT
-	TRBV18	-	14	TRBJ1-1	CASSPRRGNTEAFF	TGTGCCAGCTCACCACGCAGGGGGAACACTGAAGCTTTCTTT
TRBD1	TRBV29-1	few	15	TRBJ1-2	CSAAGGQGINYGYTF	TGCAGCGCCGCTGGGGGACAGGGGATCAACTATGGCTACACCTTC
TRBD2	TRBV30	-	13	TRBJ2-7	CAWSVRREGEQYF	TGTGCCTGGAGTGTACGGAGGGAGGGCGAGCAGTACTTC
-	TRBV7-6	-	16	TRBJ1-2	CASSPGGGRRIDGYTF	TGTGCCAGCAGCCCTGGCGGGGGCCGGCGAATCGATGGCTACACCTTC
TRBD2	TRBV4-1	-	17	TRBJ2-5	CASSRLLPGLAGETQYF	TGCGCCAGCAGCCGACTTCTCCCGGGACTAGCGGGAGAGACCCAGTACTTC
-	TRBV7-2	-	13	TRBJ2-7	CASSLAGAYEQYF	TGTGCCAGCAGCTTGGCAGGGGCCTACGAGCAGTACTTC
-	TRBV5-6	-	13	TRBJ2-5	CASSLVSEETQYF	TGTGCCAGCAGCTTGGTGAGCGAAGAGACCCAGTACTTC
TRBD2	TRBV19	-	15	TRBJ2-7	CASRGRAGGPYEQYF	TGTGCCAGCCGGGGAAGGGCGGGAGGGCCCTACGAGCAGTACTTC
TRBD2	TRBV9	few	15	TRBJ2-7	CASSALKAGDYEQYF	TGTGCCAGCAGCGCCCTAAAAGCGGGAGATTACGAGCAGTACTTC
TRBD2	TRBV5-4	-	14	TRBJ2-7	CASSLVLAGHEQYF	TGTGCCAGCAGCTTGGTACTAGCGGGCCACGAGCAGTACTTC
-	TRBV2	-	14	TRBJ2-7	CASSEWGLNYEQYF	TGTGCCAGCAGTGAATGGGGGCTCAACTACGAGCAGTACTTC
TRBD1	TRBV7-2	-	18	TRBJ1-6	CASSLAGTGSSYNSPLHF	TGTGCCAGCAGCTTAGCCGGGACAGGGAGCTCCTATAATTCACCCCTCCACTTT
TRBD1	TRBV27	-	16	TRBJ1-1	CASSLFGTGTNTEAFF	TGTGCCAGCAGTTTATTTGGGACAGGGACGAACACTGAAGCTTTCTTT
TRBD1	TRBV14	-	14	TRBJ2-1	CASSPGQVRGEQFF	TGTGCCAGCAGCCCGGGACAGGTTCGTGGTGAGCAGTTCTTC
TRBD1	TRBV29-1	-	12	TRBJ2-4	CSVVGDRNIQYF	TGCAGCGTTGTAGGGGACAGAAACATTCAGTACTTC
TRBD1	TRBV7-8	-	15	TRBJ2-7	CASSPPTGPPGEQYF	TGTGCCAGCAGCCCCCCGACAGGGCCCCCTGGGGAGCAGTACTTC